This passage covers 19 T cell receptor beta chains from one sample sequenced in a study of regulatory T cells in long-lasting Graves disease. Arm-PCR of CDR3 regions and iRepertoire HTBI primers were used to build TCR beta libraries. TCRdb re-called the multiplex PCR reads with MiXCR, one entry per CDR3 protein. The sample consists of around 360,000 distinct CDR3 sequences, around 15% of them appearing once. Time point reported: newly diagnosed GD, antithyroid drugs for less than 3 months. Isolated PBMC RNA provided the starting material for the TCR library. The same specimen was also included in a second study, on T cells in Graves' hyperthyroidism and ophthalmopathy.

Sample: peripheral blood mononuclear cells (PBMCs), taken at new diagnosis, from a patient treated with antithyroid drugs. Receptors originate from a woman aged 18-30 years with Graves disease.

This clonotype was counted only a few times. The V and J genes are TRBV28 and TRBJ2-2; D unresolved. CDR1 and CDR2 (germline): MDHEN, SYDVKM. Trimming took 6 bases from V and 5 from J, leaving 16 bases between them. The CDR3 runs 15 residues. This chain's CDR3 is CASSLSRYPTGELFF. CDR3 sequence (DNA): TGTGCCAGCAGCCTCTCTAGGTACCCGACCGGGGAGCTGTTTTTT. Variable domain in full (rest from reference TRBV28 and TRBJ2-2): DVKVTQSSRYLVKRTGEKVFLECVQDMDHENMFWYRQDPGLGLRLIYFSYDVKMKEKGDIPEGYSVSREKKERFSLILESASTNQTSMYLCASSLSRYPTGELFFGEGSRLTVL.

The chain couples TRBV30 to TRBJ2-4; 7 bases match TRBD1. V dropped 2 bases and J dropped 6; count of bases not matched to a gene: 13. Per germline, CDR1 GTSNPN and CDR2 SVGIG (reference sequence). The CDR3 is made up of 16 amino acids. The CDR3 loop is CAWSNKGATVGNIQYF. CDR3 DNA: TGTGCCTGGAGTAATAAGGGGGCGACCGTTGGAAACATTCAGTACTTC.

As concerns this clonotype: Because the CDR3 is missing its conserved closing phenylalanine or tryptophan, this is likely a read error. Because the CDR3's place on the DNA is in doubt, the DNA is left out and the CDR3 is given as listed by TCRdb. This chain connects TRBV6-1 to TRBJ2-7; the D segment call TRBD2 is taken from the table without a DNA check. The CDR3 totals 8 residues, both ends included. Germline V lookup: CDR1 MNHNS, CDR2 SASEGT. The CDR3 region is CASSRLAG.

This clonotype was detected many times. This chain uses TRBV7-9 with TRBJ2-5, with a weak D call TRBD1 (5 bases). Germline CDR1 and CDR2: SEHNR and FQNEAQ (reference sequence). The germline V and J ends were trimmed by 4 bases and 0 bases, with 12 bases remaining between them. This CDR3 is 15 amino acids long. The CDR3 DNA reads TGTGCCAGCAGCTCTCTGACAGCGTACCAAGAGACCCAGTACTTC. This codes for CASSSLTAYQETQYF.

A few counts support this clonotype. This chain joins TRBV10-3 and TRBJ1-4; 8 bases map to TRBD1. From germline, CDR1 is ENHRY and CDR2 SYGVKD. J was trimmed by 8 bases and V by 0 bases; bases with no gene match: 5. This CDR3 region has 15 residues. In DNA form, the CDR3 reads TGTGCCATCAGTGAGTCGGGCAGGGGGCGAGAAAAACTGTTTTTT. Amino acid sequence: CAISESGRGREKLFF.

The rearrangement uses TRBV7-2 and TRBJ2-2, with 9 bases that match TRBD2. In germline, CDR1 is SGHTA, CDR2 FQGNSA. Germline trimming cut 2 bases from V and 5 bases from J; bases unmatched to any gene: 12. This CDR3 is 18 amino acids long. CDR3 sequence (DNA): TGTGCCAGCAGCTTATTCTGGTTCGGCGGGAGGGGAACCGGGGAGCTGTTTTTT. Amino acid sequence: CASSLFWFGGRGTGELFF.

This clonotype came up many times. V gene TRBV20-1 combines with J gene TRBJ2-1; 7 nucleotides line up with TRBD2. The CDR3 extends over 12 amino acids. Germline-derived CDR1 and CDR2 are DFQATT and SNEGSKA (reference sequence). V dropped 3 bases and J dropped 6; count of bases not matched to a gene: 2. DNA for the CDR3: TGCAGTGCTAGGTCTAGCGGCAATGAGCAGTTCTTC. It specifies CSARSSGNEQFF.

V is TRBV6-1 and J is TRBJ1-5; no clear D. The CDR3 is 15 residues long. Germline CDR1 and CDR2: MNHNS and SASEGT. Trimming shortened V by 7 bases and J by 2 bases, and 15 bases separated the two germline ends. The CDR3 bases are TGTGCCAGCATCCAGGCCTCATTTGGCAATCAGCCCCAGCATTTT. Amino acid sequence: CASIQASFGNQPQHF.

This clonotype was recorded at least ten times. CDR3 sequence reads: CAGWEKLGYEQYF. The CDR3 DNA reads as TGTGCCGGATGGGAGAAACTTGGCTACGAGCAGTACTTC. The rearrangement joins TRBV30 to TRBJ2-7; possible D gene TRBD2, 5 bases. V was cut by 8 bases and J by 3 bases, with 17 bases left in between. Germline lookup yields CDR1 GTSNPN and CDR2 SVGIG (reference sequence). CDR3 length: 13 amino acids. Based on the CDR3 plus reference TRBV30 and TRBJ2-7, the full variable domain is SQTIHQWPATLVQPVGSPLSLECTVEGTSNPNLYWYRQAAGRGLQLLFYSVGIGQISSEVPQNLSASRPQDRQFILSSKKLLLSDSGFYLCAGWEKLGYEQYFGPGTRLTVT.

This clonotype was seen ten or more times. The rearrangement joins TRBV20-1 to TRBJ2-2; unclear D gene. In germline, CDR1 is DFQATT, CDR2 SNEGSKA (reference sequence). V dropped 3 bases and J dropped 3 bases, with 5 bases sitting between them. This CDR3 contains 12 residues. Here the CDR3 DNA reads TGCAGTGCTAGCCGGGACACCGGGGAGCTGTTTTTT. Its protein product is CSASRDTGELFF.

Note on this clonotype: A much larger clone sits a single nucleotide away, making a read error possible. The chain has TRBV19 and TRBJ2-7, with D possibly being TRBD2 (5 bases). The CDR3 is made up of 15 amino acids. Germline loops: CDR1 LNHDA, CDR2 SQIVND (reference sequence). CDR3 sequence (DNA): TGTGCCTGTAGTATAGTCGGGATGAGGTCCTACGAGCAGTACTTC. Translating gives CACSIVGMRSYEQYF.

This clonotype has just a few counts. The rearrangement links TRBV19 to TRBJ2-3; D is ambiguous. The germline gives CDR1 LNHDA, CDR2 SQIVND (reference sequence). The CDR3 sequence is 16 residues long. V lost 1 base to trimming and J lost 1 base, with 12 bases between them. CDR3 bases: TGTGCCAGTAGTATAGTGGGATCCTATGGCACAGATACGCAGTATTTT. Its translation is CASSIVGSYGTDTQYF.

CDR3: CSESGDSGYTF. Here the CDR3 DNA reads TGCAGCGAGTCAGGGGATTCGGGCTACACCTTC. The genes are TRBV29-1 and TRBJ1-2; D is possibly TRBD1 (6 bases). CDR3 length: 11 amino acids. In germline, CDR1 is SQVTM, CDR2 ANQGSEA. V dropped 7 bases and J dropped 8 bases, with 14 bases sitting between them.

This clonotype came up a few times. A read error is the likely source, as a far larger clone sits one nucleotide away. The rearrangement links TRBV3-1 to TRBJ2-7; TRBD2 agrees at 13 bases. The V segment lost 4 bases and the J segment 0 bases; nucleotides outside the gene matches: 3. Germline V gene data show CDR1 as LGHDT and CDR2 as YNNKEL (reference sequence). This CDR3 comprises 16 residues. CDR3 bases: TGTGCCAGCAGCCCCGGACTAGCGGGGGACTCCTACGAGCAGTACTTC. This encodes CASSPGLAGDSYEQYF.

CDR3 DNA sequence: TGTGCCAGCAGCTTGCTTGCCCCGGACACTGAAGCTTTCTTT. Amino acid sequence: CASSLLAPDTEAFF. The V call is TRBV5-6, the J call TRBJ1-1; D is unresolved. The CDR3 is 14 amino acids. Germline CDR1 and CDR2: SGHDT and YYEEEE. V was clipped by 1 base and J by 3 bases, with 10 bases between them.

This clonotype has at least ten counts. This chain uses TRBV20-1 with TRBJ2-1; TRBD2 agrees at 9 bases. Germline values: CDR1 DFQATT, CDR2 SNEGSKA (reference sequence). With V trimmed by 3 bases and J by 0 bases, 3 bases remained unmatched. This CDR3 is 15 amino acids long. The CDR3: CSASPGLASYNEQFF. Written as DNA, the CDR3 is TGCAGTGCTAGTCCGGGACTAGCCTCCTACAATGAGCAGTTCTTC.

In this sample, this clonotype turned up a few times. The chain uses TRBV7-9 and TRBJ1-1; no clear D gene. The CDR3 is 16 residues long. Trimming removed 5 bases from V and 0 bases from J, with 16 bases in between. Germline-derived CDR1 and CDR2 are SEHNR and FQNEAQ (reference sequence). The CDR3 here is CASSPLPAGMNTEAFF. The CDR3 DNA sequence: TGTGCCAGCAGCCCCCTTCCGGCAGGAATGAACACTGAAGCTTTCTTT.

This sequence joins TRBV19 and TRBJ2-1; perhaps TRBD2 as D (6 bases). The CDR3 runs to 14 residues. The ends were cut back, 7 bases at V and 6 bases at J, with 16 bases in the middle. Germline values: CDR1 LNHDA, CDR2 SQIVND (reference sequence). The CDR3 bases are TGTGCCAGTAAACCTGGGACTGGCCTCAATGAGCAGTTCTTC. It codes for CASKPGTGLNEQFF.

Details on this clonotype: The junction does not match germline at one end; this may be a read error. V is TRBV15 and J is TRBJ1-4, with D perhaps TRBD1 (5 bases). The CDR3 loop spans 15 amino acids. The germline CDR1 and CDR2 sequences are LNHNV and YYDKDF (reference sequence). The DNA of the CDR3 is TGTGCCACCAGTGCGGGGGTTCGGACTAATGAAAGACTGTTTTTT. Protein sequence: CATSAGVRTNERLFF.